This T cell receptor (beta chain) was found in a study of T-cell reconstitution after alpha-beta-depleted transplantation in children. The study, taken as a whole, reports: Expanded graft clones numbering several hundred reportedly gave rise to alpha-beta T cells about two months after transplant. Recipient T cells and thymic progenitors that survived gave rise to the high TCRbeta diversity observed at day 60 in some patients.

This clonotype was seen ten or more times. Its antigen is not identified. V lost 1 base and J 10 bases, leaving 6 bases between the germline ends. CDR3 length: 11 residues. Germline values: CDR1 SGHNT, CDR2 YYREEE (reference sequence). Researchers prepared the TCRbeta library using unique molecular identifiers, the study reports. TCRdb called the PCR reads again in MiXCR, with one record for every CDR3 protein. The profile shows 45,000 to 55,000 distinct CDR3 sequences, around 9% of them singletons. This TCR derives from a male patient aged 2-9 years who had a stem cell transplant for chronic granulomatous disease, so the T cells may come from the graft donor. This chain connects TRBV5-4 to TRBJ2-1; no firm D call. Sequenced material: PBMCs, mostly from graft donor cells, taken 60 days after TCRalphabeta/CD19-depleted stem cell transplant. The CDR3 loop is CASSLRNEQFF. CDR3 sequence (DNA): TGTGCCAGCAGCTTGAGGAACGAGCAGTTCTTC.